This T cell receptor beta chain is drawn from a study of cytomegalovirus exposure and HLA in healthy donors. The wider study: Prior work identified 95 million to 120 million unique TCR beta sequences in around 170 million T cells.

V was cut by 1 base and J by 7 bases, with 15 bases left in between. Germline V lookup: CDR1 SGHKS, CDR2 YYEKEE (reference sequence). The CDR3 has 16 residues. About this clone itself: The antigen is unknown.

The study, taken as a whole, reports: An analysis done earlier found most TCR beta V segments productive about 90% or about 30% of the time. Listed as cytomegalovirus-associated were over 150 TCR beta chains. There were some public TCRs occurring in many donors, but most TCR sequences were rare.

PCR involved 60 Vbeta and 13 Jbeta primers. The data were produced by immunoSEQ multiplex PCR, yet TCRdb's version contains in-frame clones alone and is incomplete. The listing contains some 200,000 clones. The sample was PBMCs. This chain uses TRBV5-5 with TRBJ1-6; the D gene is possibly TRBD1 (5 bases). This clonotype was obtained from a boy under 18 in good health and CMV-seronegative. CDR3 bases: TGTGCCAGCAGCTTGTCCGGAGGGCGGGGGAATTCACCCCTCCACTTT. This encodes CASSLSGGRGNSPLHF.